The clone carrying this TCR beta chain has a single count. The antigen is not known. This record comes from a study of T cell responses to AZD1222 COVID-19 vaccine. Whole-study findings and limits: None of the repertoires were sampled until the peak T cell response had passed. The sample set comprised mostly white British donors with more females, and clonal diversity was possibly underestimated.

Germline assignment: CDR1 MNHEY and CDR2 SVGEGT. The CDR3 totals 16 residues. V gave up 0 bases and J gave up 7 bases; unmatched junction bases: 9. Sequencing was performed with immunoSEQ multiplex PCR; in TCRdb, only in-frame clones are kept and a portion is missing. Of roughly 150,000 clones in the sample, roughly 90% are singletons; the top ten hold 1.5% to 2%. The chain employs TRBV6-2 or TRBV6-3 and TRBJ1-1, with 9 bases fitting TRBD1. This TCR came from an adult who received the AZD1222 COVID-19 vaccine. Sequenced material: peripheral blood, taken 28 days after the second AZD1222 dose. The CDR3 bases are TGTGCCAGCAGTTACTCGATAGGACAGGGGATTGGTGAAGCTTTCTTT. It yields the protein CASSYSIGQGIGEAFF.